This T cell receptor (beta chain) was obtained from a study of blood T cell repertoires in COVID-19. J lost 8 bases, V lost 2 bases, and 11 bases had no gene match. There are 15 residues in the CDR3. The germline gives CDR1 SEHNR, CDR2 FQNEAQ (reference sequence). Repertoires were generated with immunoSEQ multiplex PCR, while TCRdb's copy carries only in-frame clones and drops some. The sample includes around 300,000 clones, 85% of them seen just once. Symptom resolution, clearance, or two negative PCRs marked donors in Cohort 3 as recovered. Sequencing was done on a sample of PBMCs or T cells enriched from blood (not recorded which). V usage is TRBV7-9 and J usage is TRBJ2-5; 7 nucleotides line up with TRBD2. The TCR was taken from a woman aged 50 to 65 who had recovered from COVID-19. For the CDR3, the DNA is TGTGCCAGCAGCTTACTCTCGGGGGGATTGGAAACCCAGTACTTC. Protein sequence: CASSLLSGGLETQYF.